Below, one T cell receptor (beta chain) is given with its context. The data derive from a study of T cell repertoires in cytomegalovirus infection. One entry per CDR3 protein, called by TCRdb with MiXCR from the reads. The table records fewer than 700,000 distinct CDR3 sequences, roughly 24% of them present only once. Germline-derived CDR1 and CDR2 are SEHNR and FQNEAQ (reference sequence). The CDR3 covers 15 residues. The ends lost 6 bases at V and 3 bases at J; junction bases unmatched: 9. This receptor was taken from a human donor in good health (CMV status not recorded). Some clones in this sample may be carry-over from other donors' samples. The chain is built from TRBV7-9 and TRBJ1-2; the match to TRBD1 covers 8 bases. Sequencing used CD8+ T cells from PBMCs. CDR3 coding DNA: TGTGCCAGCAGTTCGGACAGGGTCGACTACTATGGCTACACCTTC. It encodes CASSSDRVDYYGYTF. The full variable domain, rest sourced from reference TRBV7-9 and TRBJ1-2, is DTGVSQNPRHKITKRGQNVTFRCDPISEHNRLYWYRQTLGQGPEFLTYFQNEAQLEKSRLLSDRFSAERPKGSFSTLEIQRTEQGDSAMYLCASSSDRVDYYGYTFGSGTRLTVV.